This paragraph covers one T cell receptor (beta chain) sequence. Other DNA sequences in the sample encode the same CDR3. Authors' processing steps: The authors estimated nucleated cell counts from reference gene primer amplification. TCRdb keeps only in-frame clones here, not all; method: immunoSEQ multiplex PCR. V and J calls and clone size are given by that table; D and trimming were obtained from the DNA. The sample includes about 180,000 clones, approximately 85% of them seen just once. These data are taken from a study of blood T cell repertoires in COVID-19. The overall study: Researchers got acute and convalescent COVID-19 samples from the United States, Italy and Spain. Sources were T cells, B-cell-depleted T cells, or PBMCs; the material itself was cDNA or gDNA.

Germline V gives CDR1 KGHSH, CDR2 LQKENI. There are 13 residues in the CDR3. The V segment lost 3 bases and the J segment 4 bases; nucleotides outside the gene matches: 1. The gene calls are TRBV18 and TRBJ1-1, with 8 nucleotides matching TRBD1. The specimen sequenced was peripheral blood. This TCR was sampled from a woman of 80 years or more with acute or convalescent COVID-19. The CDR3 nucleotides read TGTGCCAGCTCACCTACAGGGGGCACTGAAGCTTTCTTT. It specifies CASSPTGGTEAFF.